A selection of T cell receptor beta chains follows, all from one sample in a study of T cell responses to AZD1222 COVID-19 vaccine. The protocol was immunoSEQ multiplex PCR, while the TCRdb copy is restricted to in-frame clones and leaves out a portion. The data show 100,000 to 150,000 clones, with around 92% seen just once and 1.5% to 1.9% held by the top ten. Source: peripheral blood, taken on day 0 of AZD1222 vaccination. These TCRs come from an adult in good health. Both conserved end residues are part of each CDR3. Size tells how often a clone was seen (once, few, many) or the class of an expanded clone, and some rows leave it out.

V	size	CDR3
TRBV30	-	CAFQGGFNEKLFF
TRBV5-5	-	CASSLAGQGVNTIYF
TRBV27	-	CASSLGLFYEQYF
TRBV28	-	CASRGGVRTKSNQPQHF
TRBV27	few	CASSLSALPGPWTEAFF
TRBV12-5	-	CASGLVLWDNTEAFF
TRBV6-5	-	CASSYSRGADTQYF
TRBV6-6	-	CASSIAPDPYEQYF
TRBV6-4	many	CASSDSSDRGEQFF
TRBV5-1	-	CASSTVRGYNEQFF
TRBV5-1	-	CASSLRALQGPSNEQFF
TRBV4-1	-	CASRFGDSPLHF
TRBV19	-	CASSIEGLVSSYNEQFF
TRBV7-9	-	CAGTGTQRMYGELFF
TRBV4-2	-	CASSPRTGSSYEQYF
TRBV6-2/TRBV6-3	-	CASSYSGQPQHF
TRBV11-2	-	CASSTTGASRPYEQYF
TRBV28	-	CASSLLGGPRNEQFF
TRBV19	once	CANRPGDQGGRQPQHF
TRBV25-1	-	CASRGQGVGEQFF
TRBV5-4	-	CASSLLNTQYF
TRBV15	few	CATSRGTTGDYGYTF
TRBV28	once	CASREAGTGIHNEQFF